This is a list of T cell receptor beta chains from one sample in a study of beta chain features in type 1 diabetes. Profiling relied on immunoSEQ multiplex PCR, and the TCRdb table lists in-frame clones only, not all of them. This repertoire shows 400,000 to 600,000 clones, 30% found once; its top ten account for about 0.06%. The sequenced material came from naive CD4+ T cells from blood. The receptors here all came from a man between 18 and 29 years old in good health. Each CDR3 is given with its conserved first and last residue. The D gene is left open where the match is weak. Size tells how often a clone was seen (once, few, many) or the class of an expanded clone, and some rows leave it out.

J gene: TRBJ1-5
D gene: NA
V gene: TRBV7-8
clone size: NA
CDR3 protein: CASTGTFSNQPQHF
CDR3 DNA: TGTGCCAGCACCGGGACATTTAGCAATCAGCCCCAGCATTTT

J gene: TRBJ2-3
D gene: NA
V gene: TRBV7-2
clone size: few
CDR3 protein: CASSPRRDTDTQYF
CDR3 DNA: TGTGCCAGCAGCCCCCGGAGGGACACAGATACGCAGTATTTT

J gene: TRBJ1-3
D gene: NA
V gene: TRBV30
clone size: NA
CDR3 protein: CAWSPRGVASTIYF
CDR3 DNA: TGTGCCTGGAGTCCGAGGGGGGTCGCGAGCACCATATATTTT

J gene: TRBJ2-3
D gene: TRBD2
V gene: TRBV27
clone size: few
CDR3 protein: CASSLGLAGAQNGDTQYF
CDR3 DNA: TGTGCCAGCAGTTTGGGACTAGCGGGAGCCCAAAACGGAGATACGCAGTATTTT

J gene: TRBJ2-5
D gene: NA
V gene: TRBV4-2
clone size: few
CDR3 protein: CASSTTGNQETQYF
CDR3 DNA: TGTGCCAGCAGCACTACAGGAAACCAAGAGACCCAGTACTTC

J gene: TRBJ2-3
D gene: NA
V gene: TRBV27
clone size: few
CDR3 protein: CASSHPIREADTQYF
CDR3 DNA: TGTGCCAGCAGTCATCCCATAAGAGAAGCAGATACGCAGTATTTT

J gene: TRBJ2-7
D gene: NA
V gene: TRBV30
clone size: NA
CDR3 protein: CAWSPFRGVNEQYF
CDR3 DNA: TGTGCCTGGAGTCCCTTCCGGGGAGTTAACGAGCAGTACTTC

J gene: TRBJ2-2
D gene: TRBD2
V gene: TRBV29-1
clone size: NA
CDR3 protein: CSVEGGRERNTGELFF
CDR3 DNA: TGCAGCGTTGAAGGAGGGCGGGAGCGCAACACCGGGGAGCTGTTTTTT

J gene: TRBJ2-7
D gene: TRBD1
V gene: TRBV4-3
clone size: NA
CDR3 protein: CASSQLDGTGTLYEQYF
CDR3 DNA: TGCGCCAGCAGCCAACTTGACGGGACAGGGACTCTCTACGAGCAGTACTTC

J gene: TRBJ2-5
D gene: NA
V gene: TRBV18
clone size: few
CDR3 protein: CASSPGLQETQYF
CDR3 DNA: TGTGCCAGCTCACCTGGGCTTCAAGAGACCCAGTACTTC

J gene: TRBJ2-5
D gene: NA
V gene: TRBV7-9
clone size: NA
CDR3 protein: CASSLRGPGETQYF
CDR3 DNA: TGTGCCAGCAGCCTCCGGGGTCCGGGGGAGACCCAGTACTTC

J gene: TRBJ2-7
D gene: NA
V gene: TRBV6-5
clone size: NA
CDR3 protein: CASSWGGTSYEQYF
CDR3 DNA: TGTGCCAGCAGTTGGGGCGGGACCTCCTACGAGCAGTACTTC

J gene: TRBJ1-2
D gene: NA
V gene: TRBV7-9
clone size: once
CDR3 protein: CASSLKQGRNDGYTF
CDR3 DNA: TGTGCCAGCAGCTTAAAGCAGGGGAGGAACGATGGCTACACCTTC

J gene: TRBJ2-1
D gene: NA
V gene: TRBV29-1
clone size: NA
CDR3 protein: CSVEDLSKWGRLYNEQFF
CDR3 DNA: TGCAGCGTTGAAGATCTTAGTAAATGGGGGAGGCTCTACAATGAGCAGTTCTTC

J gene: TRBJ2-5
D gene: TRBD2
V gene: TRBV7-2
clone size: NA
CDR3 protein: CASSPSGETQYF
CDR3 DNA: TGTGCCAGCAGTCCTAGCGGCGAGACCCAGTACTTC

J gene: TRBJ2-1
D gene: NA
V gene: TRBV9
clone size: NA
CDR3 protein: CASSVGPSNEQFF
CDR3 DNA: TGTGCCAGCAGCGTAGGGCCTAGCAATGAGCAGTTCTTC

J gene: TRBJ2-5
D gene: NA
V gene: TRBV28
clone size: NA
CDR3 protein: CASTPPYQETQYF
CDR3 DNA: TGTGCCAGTACACCCCCGTACCAAGAGACCCAGTACTTC

J gene: TRBJ2-5
D gene: NA
V gene: TRBV2
clone size: few
CDR3 protein: CASAEETQYF
CDR3 DNA: TGTGCCAGCGCGGAGGAGACCCAGTACTTC

J gene: TRBJ2-1
D gene: NA
V gene: TRBV6-4
clone size: few
CDR3 protein: CASSPGRNNEQFF
CDR3 DNA: TGTGCCAGCTCCCCTGGGAGGAACAATGAGCAGTTCTTC

J gene: TRBJ1-5
D gene: NA
V gene: TRBV6-5
clone size: once
CDR3 protein: CASSRPGGGQPQHF
CDR3 DNA: TGTGCCAGCAGTAGACCAGGAGGTGGTCAGCCCCAGCATTTT

J gene: TRBJ2-2
D gene: NA
V gene: TRBV7-2
clone size: NA
CDR3 protein: CANPSAGRPNTGELFF
CDR3 DNA: TGTGCCAACCCCTCGGCGGGACGTCCGAACACCGGGGAGCTGTTTTTT

J gene: TRBJ2-7
D gene: TRBD1
V gene: TRBV29-1
clone size: NA
CDR3 protein: CSVGTGGVYEQYF
CDR3 DNA: TGCAGCGTCGGGACAGGGGGAGTATACGAGCAGTACTTC

J gene: TRBJ2-2
D gene: TRBD2
V gene: TRBV29-1
clone size: NA
CDR3 protein: CSVKTGTSPGELFF
CDR3 DNA: TGCAGCGTGAAGACCGGGACTAGTCCCGGGGAGCTGTTTTTT

J gene: TRBJ2-1
D gene: TRBD1
V gene: TRBV30
clone size: few
CDR3 protein: CAWSADRGQNEQFF
CDR3 DNA: TGTGCCTGGAGTGCGGACAGGGGGCAAAATGAGCAGTTCTTC

J gene: TRBJ1-5
D gene: NA
V gene: TRBV30
clone size: few
CDR3 protein: CAWSNRVGNQPQHF
CDR3 DNA: TGTGCCTGGAGCAACAGGGTTGGCAATCAGCCCCAGCATTTT

J gene: TRBJ1-1
D gene: NA
V gene: TRBV30
clone size: NA
CDR3 protein: CAWSVLRLNTEAFF
CDR3 DNA: TGTGCCTGGAGTGTACTTCGACTCAACACTGAAGCTTTCTTT

J gene: TRBJ2-1
D gene: NA
V gene: TRBV18
clone size: few
CDR3 protein: CASSPAASYNEQFF
CDR3 DNA: TGTGCCAGCTCACCAGCAGCCTCCTACAATGAGCAGTTCTTC

J gene: TRBJ2-7
D gene: TRBD2
V gene: TRBV7-9
clone size: NA
CDR3 protein: CASSSSGTSYEQYF
CDR3 DNA: TGTGCCAGCAGCTCGAGCGGGACCTCCTACGAGCAGTACTTC

J gene: TRBJ2-3
D gene: TRBD2
V gene: TRBV7-7
clone size: NA
CDR3 protein: CASSLAPGAGDTDTQYF
CDR3 DNA: TGTGCTAGCAGCTTAGCGCCCGGGGCGGGGGACACAGATACGCAGTATTTT

J gene: TRBJ2-1
D gene: TRBD1
V gene: TRBV10-3
clone size: NA
CDR3 protein: CAISESGTGTGNEQFF
CDR3 DNA: TGTGCCATCAGTGAGTCAGGGACAGGGACGGGAAATGAGCAGTTCTTC

J gene: TRBJ1-4
D gene: NA
V gene: TRBV6-6
clone size: few
CDR3 protein: CASSYSQDGSEKLFF
CDR3 DNA: TGTGCCAGCAGTTACTCTCAGGACGGAAGTGAAAAACTGTTTTTT

J gene: TRBJ2-5
D gene: NA
V gene: TRBV7-2
clone size: NA
CDR3 protein: CASSLYQVETQYF
CDR3 DNA: TGTGCCAGCAGCCTATATCAGGTCGAGACCCAGTACTTC

J gene: TRBJ2-7
D gene: NA
V gene: TRBV2
clone size: NA
CDR3 protein: CASIMEGLSYEQYF
CDR3 DNA: TGTGCCAGCATTATGGAGGGCCTATCCTACGAGCAGTACTTC

J gene: TRBJ2-3
D gene: TRBD1
V gene: TRBV4-3
clone size: few
CDR3 protein: CASSPGQAISTDTQYF
CDR3 DNA: TGCGCCAGCAGCCCGGGACAGGCAATTAGCACAGATACGCAGTATTTT

J gene: TRBJ2-3
D gene: TRBD2
V gene: TRBV15
clone size: few
CDR3 protein: CATGGGYTQYF
CDR3 DNA: TGTGCCACCGGGGGAGGGTATACGCAGTATTTT

J gene: TRBJ2-1
D gene: TRBD1
V gene: TRBV28
clone size: once
CDR3 protein: CASSLLDRGRFF
CDR3 DNA: TGTGCCAGCAGTTTGTTAGACAGGGGGAGGTTCTTC

J gene: TRBJ2-1
D gene: TRBD2
V gene: TRBV30
clone size: NA
CDR3 protein: CAWSVGGRRIYEQFF
CDR3 DNA: TGTGCCTGGAGTGTCGGCGGGAGGAGGATATATGAGCAGTTCTTC